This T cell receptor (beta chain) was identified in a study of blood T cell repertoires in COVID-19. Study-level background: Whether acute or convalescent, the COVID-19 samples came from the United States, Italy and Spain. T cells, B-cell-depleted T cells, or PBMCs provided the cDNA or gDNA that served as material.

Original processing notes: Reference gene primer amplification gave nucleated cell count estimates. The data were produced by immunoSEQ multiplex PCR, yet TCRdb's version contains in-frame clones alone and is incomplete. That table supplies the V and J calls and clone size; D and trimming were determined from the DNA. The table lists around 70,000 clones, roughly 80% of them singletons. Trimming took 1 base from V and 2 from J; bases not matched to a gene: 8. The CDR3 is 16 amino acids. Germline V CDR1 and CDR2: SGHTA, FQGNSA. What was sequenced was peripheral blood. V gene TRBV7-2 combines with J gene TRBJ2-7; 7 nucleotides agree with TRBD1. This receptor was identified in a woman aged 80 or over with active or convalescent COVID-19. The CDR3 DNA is TGTGCCAGCAGCTTAGTCCGGGGACAGAGAACCTACGAGCAGTACTTC. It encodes CASSLVRGQRTYEQYF.